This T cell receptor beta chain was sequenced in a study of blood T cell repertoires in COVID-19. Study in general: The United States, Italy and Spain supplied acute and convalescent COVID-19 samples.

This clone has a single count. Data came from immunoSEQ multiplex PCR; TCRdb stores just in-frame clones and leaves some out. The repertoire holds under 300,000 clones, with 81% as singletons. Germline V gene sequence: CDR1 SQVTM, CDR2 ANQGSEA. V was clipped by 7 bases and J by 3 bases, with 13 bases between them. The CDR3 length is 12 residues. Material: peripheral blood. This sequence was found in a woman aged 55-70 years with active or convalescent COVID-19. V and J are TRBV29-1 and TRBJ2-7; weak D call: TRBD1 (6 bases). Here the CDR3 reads CSARGQIYEQYF. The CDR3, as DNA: TGCAGCGCCAGGGGACAAATCTACGAGCAGTACTTC.